A single sample is the source of the 25 T cell receptor beta chains below, sequenced in a study of cytomegalovirus exposure and HLA in healthy donors. PCR primers comprised 60 Vbeta and 13 Jbeta primers. Using immunoSEQ multiplex PCR, the repertoire was profiled, and TCRdb retains in-frame clones only, with some absent. The table lists 100,000 to 150,000 clones, approximately 80% of them singletons. Sequencing input: PBMCs. All receptors come from a man aged 50 to 60 in good health and CMV-seronegative.

This chain joins TRBV5-4 and TRBJ1-1; tentatively, D is TRBD1 (5 bases). The germline V and J ends were trimmed by 2 bases and 1 base, with 12 bases remaining between them. Germline V lookup: CDR1 SGHNT, CDR2 YYREEE (reference sequence). The CDR3 consists of 15 residues. This chain's CDR3 is CASSFVGQGNTEAFF. Here the CDR3 DNA reads TGTGCCAGCAGCTTCGTCGGTCAGGGGAACACTGAAGCTTTCTTT.

This clone showed up just a few times. The chain recombines TRBV5-5 with TRBJ2-2; D not certain. This CDR3 has 16 residues. Trimming shortened V by 2 bases and J by 6 bases, and 17 bases separated the two germline ends. The germline V gene has CDR1 SGHKS and CDR2 YYEKEE (reference sequence). The CDR3 DNA is TGTGCCAGCAGCTTAATTTTCCAGGTTGGGTCCGGGGAGCTGTTTTTT. The encoded protein is CASSLIFQVGSGELFF.

The genes are TRBV5-6 and TRBJ1-2; perhaps TRBD1 as D (5 bases). Germline lookup yields CDR1 SGHDT and CDR2 YYEEEE. The CDR3 runs 15 residues. Trimming shortened V by 5 bases and J by 4 bases, and 18 bases separated the two germline ends. The CDR3 protein is CASSPGTGGSYGYTF. CDR3 nucleotides: TGTGCCAGCAGTCCGGGCACCGGGGGAAGCTATGGCTACACCTTC.

The chain couples TRBV6-5 to TRBJ2-7; a possible D gene is TRBD2 (5 bases). Trimming removed 5 bases at V and 2 bases at J, with 13 bases between. In germline, CDR1 is MNHEY, CDR2 SVGAGI. The CDR3 extends over 14 amino acids. CDR3 DNA: TGTGCCAGCAGTGAGGGCGGATCCCCCTACGAGCAGTACGTC. Translating it yields CASSEGGSPYEQYV.

This clone was seen a single time. CDR3 loop: CAISVVDISYEQYF. DNA of the CDR3: TGTGCCATCAGTGTTGTGGACATCTCCTACGAGCAGTACTTC. The V call is TRBV10-3, the J call TRBJ2-7, with D tentatively TRBD1 (5 bases). The V gene lost 4 bases and the J gene lost 0 bases, with 10 bases spanning the gap. From germline, CDR1 is ENHRY and CDR2 SYGVKD. The CDR3 runs to 14 residues.

The V and J genes are TRBV4-3 and TRBJ2-1, with TRBD2 matching 11 bases. CDR1 is LGHNA and CDR2 is YSLEER in the germline V gene. J was trimmed by 12 bases and V by 0 bases; bases with no gene match: 10. The CDR3 is 16 residues long. CDR3 loop: CASSQEGLAGGWGQFF. In DNA form, the CDR3 reads TGCGCCAGCAGCCAAGAAGGTCTAGCGGGGGGCTGGGGGCAGTTCTTC.

V and J are TRBV5-1 and TRBJ1-1; possible D gene TRBD1, 6 bases. The CDR3 loop spans 15 amino acids. V was clipped by 2 bases and J by 5 bases, with 16 bases between them. Per the germline V gene, CDR1 is SGHRS and CDR2 is YFSETQ. Here the CDR3 reads CASSFDSGGRTEAFF. DNA for the CDR3: TGCGCCAGCAGCTTTGATTCGGGGGGCCGGACTGAAGCTTTCTTT.

The chain joins TRBV10-2 to TRBJ2-1; D is uncertain. Trimming cost V 6 bases and J 10 bases, with 10 bases left between them. The length of the CDR3 is 11 residues. The germline gives CDR1 WSHSY, CDR2 SAAADI. The CDR3 sequence is CASSALREQFF. DNA of the CDR3: TGCGCCAGCAGCGCCTTGCGCGAGCAGTTCTTC.

CDR3 sequence: CASSANRGRRLQPQHF. The CDR3 DNA reads TGTGCCAGCAGCGCCAACAGGGGGCGCAGACTCCAGCCCCAGCATTTT. V is TRBV5-6 and J is TRBJ1-5, with TRBD1 identical over 9 bases. Germline loops: CDR1 SGHDT, CDR2 YYEEEE. Trimming took 4 bases from V and 7 from J; bases not matched to a gene: 12. The CDR3 runs to 16 residues.

The V gene is TRBV28, the J gene TRBJ2-7, with TRBD1 matching over 7 bases. The CDR3 length is 15 residues. V shed 6 bases, J shed 2 bases, and the junction held 10 bases outside the gene matches. Germline V lookup: CDR1 MDHEN, CDR2 SYDVKM. The CDR3 coding sequence is TGTGCCAGCAGCCCGACAGGGAAAGAGACCTACGAGCAGTACGTC. Translated: CASSPTGKETYEQYV.

The chain combines TRBV2 with TRBJ2-5, with a tentative D call TRBD1 (7 bases). The ends were cut back, 5 bases at V and 5 bases at J, with 24 bases in the middle. CDR3 length: 17 amino acids. Germline V lookup: CDR1 SNHLY, CDR2 FYNNEI. CDR3 amino acids: CASSQTSAGGGRETQYF. Here the CDR3 DNA reads TGTGCCAGCAGTCAGACCTCGGCAGGGGGAGGTCGGGAGACCCAGTACTTC. Supplemented by reference TRBV2 and TRBJ2-5, the full variable domain reads EPEVTQTPSHQVTQMGQEVILRCVPISNHLYFYWYRQILGQKVEFLVSFYNNEISEKSEIFDDQFSVERPDGSNFTLKIRSTKLEDSAMYFCASSQTSAGGGRETQYFGPGTRLLVL.

The rearrangement links TRBV5-8 to TRBJ2-5; 7 bases are shared with TRBD2. V lost 3 bases and J lost 5; bases outside the gene matches: 7. CDR3 size: 14 residues. Germline V CDR1 and CDR2: SGHTS, YDEGEE. For the CDR3, the DNA is TGTGCCAGCAGCTCGGCGGGGGTTGGGGAGACCCAGTACTTC. It encodes CASSSAGVGETQYF.

This clone has only a few counts. This chain joins TRBV4-2 and TRBJ2-3, with D possibly TRBD2 on 5 matching bases. This CDR3 has 16 amino acids. V was clipped by 0 bases and J by 0 bases, with 10 bases between them. Germline CDR1 is LGHNA and CDR2 is YNFKEQ. CDR3: CASSQDVGISTDTQYF. CDR3 bases: TGTGCCAGCAGCCAAGATGTCGGGATAAGCACAGATACGCAGTATTTT.

This clone occurred a few times. This chain's CDR3 is CASSDGTGTYNEQFF. In DNA, the CDR3 is TGCGCCAGCAGCGACGGGACAGGCACTTACAATGAGCAGTTCTTC. The chain is built from TRBV5-1 and TRBJ2-1; 8 bases match TRBD1. Trimming took 4 bases from V and 4 from J; bases not matched to a gene: 7. Germline CDR1 and CDR2: SGHRS and YFSETQ. The CDR3 is made up of 15 amino acids.

This clone was counted between two and nine times. The J gene is TRBJ2-5, the V gene TRBV19; TRBD1 matches at 10 bases. The J call may be mistaken, given a closer DNA end match to TRBJ2-7. The CDR3 has 16 amino acids. Germline CDR1 LNHDA, CDR2 SQIVND (reference sequence). CDR3 region: CASRDGQGDGSDEQYF. In nucleotides, the CDR3 is TGTGCCAGTAGGGATGGACAGGGGGACGGCTCGGACGAGCAGTACTTC.

This sequence joins TRBV18 and TRBJ2-5, with D perhaps TRBD2 (6 bases). From germline, CDR1 is KGHSH and CDR2 LQKENI. Trimming took 1 base from V and 5 from J, leaving 8 bases between them. CDR3 size: 13 residues. Here the CDR3 reads CASSPLEGETQYF. CDR3 nucleotide sequence: TGTGCCAGCTCACCACTGGAGGGGGAGACCCAGTACTTC.

The J gene is TRBJ2-3, the V gene TRBV7-2; 10 bases are shared with TRBD2. Trimming at V came to 3 bases and at J to 6 bases, leaving 15 bases not matched to a gene. Germline assignment: CDR1 SGHTA and CDR2 FQGNSA. The CDR3 spans 18 residues. CDR3 bases: TGTGCCAGCAGCTTTTCCGGGCGGAGCGGGGGGGCCGTCGATACGCAGTATTTT. It encodes CASSFSGRSGGAVDTQYF.

The genes are TRBV2 and TRBJ2-5; 10 nucleotides line up with TRBD1. V lost 7 bases, J lost 5 bases, and 10 bases stayed unmatched. This CDR3 has 15 residues. Germline loops: CDR1 SNHLY, CDR2 FYNNEI. In nucleotides, the CDR3 is TGTGCCAGCATGGGACAGGGGAACACAGGGGAGACCCAGTACTTC. Translation: CASMGQGNTGETQYF. The complete variable domain, with remaining parts taken from reference TRBV2 and TRBJ2-5, reads EPEVTQTPSHQVTQMGQEVILRCVPISNHLYFYWYRQILGQKVEFLVSFYNNEISEKSEIFDDQFSVERPDGSNFTLKIRSTKLEDSAMYFCASMGQGNTGETQYFGPGTRLLVL.

The chain couples TRBV6-1 to TRBJ1-2; no clear D gene. Germline V lookup: CDR1 MNHNS, CDR2 SASEGT. CDR3 length: 13 amino acids. With 7 bases removed from V and 2 bases from J, the gap between germline ends came to 11 bases. Written as DNA, the CDR3 is TGTGCCAGCATGGTGCAGGCGAACTATGGCTACACCTTC. Translating it yields CASMVQANYGYTF.

The chain recombines TRBV7-2 with TRBJ2-1, with D perhaps TRBD2 (6 bases). V was trimmed by 4 bases and J by 9 bases, leaving 10 bases between them. The CDR3 runs 12 residues. Germline V gives CDR1 SGHTA, CDR2 FQGNSA. CDR3 sequence reads: CASSSSVGEQFF. CDR3 nucleotide sequence: TGTGCCAGCAGCTCTAGCGTTGGTGAGCAGTTCTTC.

This rearrangement joins TRBV11-1 to TRBJ1-2, with D possibly matching TRBD1 (6 bases). Deletions cut 9 bases from V and 2 bases from J, with 19 bases between. Germline V gene lookup returns CDR1 SGHAT and CDR2 FQDESV (reference sequence). The CDR3 totals 15 residues. The CDR3 DNA reads as TGTGCCAGAAAACCCAGGGAGGGGGAGAACTATGGCTACACCTTC. This codes for CARKPREGENYGYTF.

The V and J genes are TRBV11-3 and TRBJ2-7; D gene ambiguous. Trimming took off 3 bases at V and 4 bases at J, with 16 bases between the two ends. The CDR3 is 15 residues long. The germline V gene encodes CDR1 SGHNT and CDR2 YENEEA. CDR3 sequence (DNA): TGTGCCAGCAGCTTCACAGCTAAGATCCTATACGAGCAGTACGTC. Its translation: CASSFTAKILYEQYV.

This sequence joins TRBV5-8 and TRBJ1-4; D is possibly TRBD1 (6 bases). The CDR3 is made up of 14 amino acids. V was clipped by 6 bases and J by 4 bases, with 13 bases between them. From germline, CDR1 is SGHTS and CDR2 YDEGEE. CDR3 in DNA: TGTGCCAGCAATACAGGGAGTTTTAATGAAAAACTGTTTTTT. Translating it yields CASNTGSFNEKLFF.

The V gene is TRBV6-1, the J gene TRBJ1-1, with TRBD1 as a possible D gene (6 bases). The CDR3 length is 15 residues. V was pared by 2 bases and J by 3 bases, with 13 bases between. Germline CDR1 MNHNS, CDR2 SASEGT. This CDR3 is CASSERGYDDTEAFF. As DNA, the CDR3 is TGTGCCAGCAGTGAAAGGGGGTACGATGACACTGAAGCTTTCTTT.

The V and J genes are TRBV19 and TRBJ1-5; D is ambiguous. The CDR3 spans 13 residues. CDR1 LNHDA and CDR2 SQIVND come from the germline V gene (reference sequence). V was clipped by 6 bases and J by 3 bases, with 9 bases between them. CDR3 loop: CASSLQNNQPQHF. The CDR3 coding sequence is TGTGCCAGTAGCTTACAGAACAATCAGCCCCAGCATTTT.